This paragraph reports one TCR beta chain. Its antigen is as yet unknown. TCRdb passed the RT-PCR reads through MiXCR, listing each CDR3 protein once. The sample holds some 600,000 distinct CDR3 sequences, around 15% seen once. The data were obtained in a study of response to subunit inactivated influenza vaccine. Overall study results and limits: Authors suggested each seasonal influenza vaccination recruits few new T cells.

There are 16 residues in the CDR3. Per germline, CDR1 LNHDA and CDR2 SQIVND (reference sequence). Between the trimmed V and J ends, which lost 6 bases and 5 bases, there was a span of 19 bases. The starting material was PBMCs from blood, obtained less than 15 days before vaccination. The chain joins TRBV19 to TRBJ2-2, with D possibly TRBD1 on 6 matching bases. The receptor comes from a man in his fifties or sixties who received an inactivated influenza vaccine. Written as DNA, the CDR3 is TGTGCCAGTAGCCAGACAGGTCTGAGAAAAACCGGGGAGCTGTTTTTT. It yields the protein CASSQTGLRKTGELFF.